These T cell receptor beta chains were read from a single sample in a study of shared clonotypes between healthy human individuals. The repertoire was sequenced with immunoSEQ multiplex PCR; TCRdb's copy has only in-frame clones and lacks some. The sample consists of about 580,000 clones, nearly 98% of them appearing once. Specimen: naive CD8+ T cells sorted from blood. These receptors all come from a man aged 30 to 45 in good health. Both conserved end residues are part of each CDR3. D genes are given only for firm matches. Expanded clones get a size class; other rows say once, few or many, or leave the size out.

j_call v_call clone_size d_call cdr3_nt cdr3_aa
TRBJ2-1 TRBV19 . . TGTGCCAGTAGTAGCTTATACCCCTACAATGAGCAGTTCTTC CASSSLYPYNEQFF
TRBJ1-1 TRBV28 . . TGTGCCAGCAGTTTATTCCAGAAGCAGAACACTGAAGCTTTCTTT CASSLFQKQNTEAFF
TRBJ2-5 TRBV5-6 . . TGTGCCAGCAGCTTGGGCCAGCAAGAGACCCAGTACTTC CASSLGQQETQYF
TRBJ2-7 TRBV25-1 . . TGTGCCAGCAGTAACGGGGGGCAAGGCTGGAGGTACGAGCAGTACTTC CASSNGGQGWRYEQYF
TRBJ2-3 TRBV29-1 once TRBD2 TGCAGCGTTGGATGGCGGGAGGGATCCACAGATACGCAGTATTTT CSVGWREGSTDTQYF
TRBJ1-3 TRBV4-3 . . TGCGCCAGCAGCCAAGCCACGATGGAATCTGGAAACACCATATATTTT CASSQATMESGNTIYF
TRBJ2-2 TRBV19 . TRBD2 TGTGCCAGTACCCCCAGACTAGCGGGAGGCCACACCGGGGAGCTGTTTTTT CASTPRLAGGHTGELFF
TRBJ2-7 TRBV9 once TRBD2 TGTGCCAGCAGCGTAGGAGGTAGCGGGACGGGCTACGAGCAGTACTTC CASSVGGSGTGYEQYF
TRBJ1-1 TRBV7-9 . . TGTGCCAGCAGCCGGGTCCACGAAGCTTTCTTT CASSRVHEAFF
TRBJ2-7 TRBV9 . TRBD1 TGTGCCAGCAGCGGATCAAACGGACAGGGCTACGAGCAGTACTTC CASSGSNGQGYEQYF
TRBJ2-7 TRBV27 . TRBD2 TGTGCCAGCAGTTTACTAGCGGGAGGGCCTTGGGAGCAGTACTTC CASSLLAGGPWEQYF
TRBJ1-4 TRBV18 . TRBD1 TGTGCCAGCTCGGCAGGGGGCAGTGATGAAAAACTGTTTTTT CASSAGGSDEKLFF
TRBJ1-2 TRBV7-9 once TRBD1 TGTGCCAGCAGCTTACACACGGGACAGGGGAGAGGGAACTATGGCTACACCTTC CASSLHTGQGRGNYGYTF
TRBJ2-5 TRBV28 once TRBD2 TGTGCCAGCAGTTCCTTGACTAGCGGGAGAGAGACCCAGTACTTC CASSSLTSGRETQYF
TRBJ2-7 TRBV15 . . TGTGCCACCAGCAGAGATCATCAGGGCGACCCCTACGAGCAGTACTTC CATSRDHQGDPYEQYF
TRBJ2-1 TRBV6-5 . . TGTGCCAGCAGTCCTCAGGGGAACAATGAGCAGTTCTTC CASSPQGNNEQFF
TRBJ2-7 TRBV5-1 . TRBD2 TGCGCCAGCAGCTTGAACCAGCGGGAGGGCCGCGAGCAGTACTTC CASSLNQREGREQYF
TRBJ2-6 TRBV27 . . TGTGCCAGCACTGGAGGGGCCTTTGGGGCCAACGTCCTGACTTTC CASTGGAFGANVLTF
TRBJ2-7 TRBV29-1 . TRBD1 TGCAGCGTTGTGGGACAGGGAGACTACGAGCAGTACTTC CSVVGQGDYEQYF
TRBJ2-1 TRBV7-9 . TRBD2 TGTGCCAGCAGCTTCCGAACTAGCGGGAGGGCCGGGGAGAATGAGCAGTTCTTC CASSFRTSGRAGENEQFF
TRBJ2-3 TRBV27 . . TGTGCCAGCAGTTTAAGACCTAGCACAGATACGCAGTATTTT CASSLRPSTDTQYF
TRBJ2-5 TRBV28 . . TGTGCCAGCAGTTTAATACCCAGGGGGGAAGAGACCCAGTACTTC CASSLIPRGEETQYF